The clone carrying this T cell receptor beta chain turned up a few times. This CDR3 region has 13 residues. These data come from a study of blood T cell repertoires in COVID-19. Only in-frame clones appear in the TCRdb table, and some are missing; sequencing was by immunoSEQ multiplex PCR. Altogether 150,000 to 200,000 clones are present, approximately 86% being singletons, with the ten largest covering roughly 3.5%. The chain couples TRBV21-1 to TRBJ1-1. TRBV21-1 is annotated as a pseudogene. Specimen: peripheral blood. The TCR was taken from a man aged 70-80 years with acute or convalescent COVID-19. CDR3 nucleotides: TGTGCCAGCGGTCGGGGTGGGAACACTGAAGCTTTCTTT. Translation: CASGRGGNTEAFF.